These T cell receptor beta chains were read from a single sample in a study of control samples from healthy donors and cancer patients. TCRdb's table, derived via immunoSEQ multiplex PCR, lists solely in-frame clones and lacks some. The data show more than 140,000 clones, with 85% to 95% seen just once and about an eighth held by the top ten. Material: blood. These receptors were obtained from a man aged 35 to 55 in good health. Both conserved end residues are part of each CDR3. A D gene is named only where the DNA matches it firmly. A row's size may be missing; if present it is once, few, many or a size class.

V gene	J gene	clone size	D gene	CDR3 DNA	CDR3 protein
TRBV7-9	TRBJ2-4	-	TRBD1	TGTGCCAGCAGCACCTCGGACAGGGGGCAAAAGTACTTC	CASSTSDRGQKYF
TRBV24-1	TRBJ2-1	once	-	TGTGCCACCAGTGATTACTACAATGAGCAGTTCTTC	CATSDYYNEQFF
TRBV6-5	TRBJ1-3	-	-	TGTGCCAGCAGTTACAGGTCTGGAAACACCATATATTTT	CASSYRSGNTIYF
TRBV4-1	TRBJ1-1	-	-	TGCGCCAGCAGACACGGACAGCAACAAATGAACACTGAAGCTTTCTTT	CASRHGQQQMNTEAFF
TRBV28	TRBJ1-2	-	-	TGTGCCAGCAGTAGCCCCAAAACCCCCTATGGCTACACCTTC	CASSSPKTPYGYTF
TRBV5-1	TRBJ1-2	-	TRBD1	TGCGCCAGCAGCACCGGACAGGGGGCCGGTGGCTACACCTTC	CASSTGQGAGGYTF
TRBV2	TRBJ2-1	-	-	TGTGCCAGCGGGGTAGGTACAAATGAGCAGTTCTTC	CASGVGTNEQFF
TRBV7-8	TRBJ2-7	-	TRBD2	TGTGCCAGCAGCCCCGGAGGACTAGCGGGTGGCGAGCAGTACTTC	CASSPGGLAGGEQYF
TRBV4-3	TRBJ2-3	-	TRBD2	TGCGCCAGCAGCCAAGCGGGACTAGCGGTCGGAGATACGCAGTATTTT	CASSQAGLAVGDTQYF
TRBV9	TRBJ1-5	-	TRBD1	TGTGCCAGCAGCAGAGGACAGGGGATTCAGCCCCAGCATTTT	CASSRGQGIQPQHF
TRBV9	TRBJ2-7	-	-	TGTGCCAGCAGTGCCGGGACGGATCCCTACGAGCAGTACTTC	CASSAGTDPYEQYF
TRBV13	TRBJ2-3	-	TRBD2	TGTGCCAGCAGTTCACTAGCGGGGGTCCTCGATACGCAGTATTTT	CASSSLAGVLDTQYF
TRBV10-3	TRBJ1-5	-	-	TGTGCCATCAGGTCGGGAGGAAATAGCAATCAGCCCCAGCATTTT	CAIRSGGNSNQPQHF
TRBV5-4	TRBJ1-5	once	TRBD1	TGTGCCAGCAGCTTAGGGGGACAGGGGAGCAATCAGCCCCAGCATTTT	CASSLGGQGSNQPQHF